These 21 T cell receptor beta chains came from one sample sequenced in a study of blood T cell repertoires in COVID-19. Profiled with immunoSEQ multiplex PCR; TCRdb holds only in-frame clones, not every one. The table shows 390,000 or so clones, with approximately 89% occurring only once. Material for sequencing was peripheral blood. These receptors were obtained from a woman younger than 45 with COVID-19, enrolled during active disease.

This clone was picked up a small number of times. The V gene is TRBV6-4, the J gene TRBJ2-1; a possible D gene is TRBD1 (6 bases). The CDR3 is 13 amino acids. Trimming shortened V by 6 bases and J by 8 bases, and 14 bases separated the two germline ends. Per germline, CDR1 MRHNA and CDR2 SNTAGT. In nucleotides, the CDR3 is TGTGCCAGCAGCCCTATGAGGGGGTATGAGCAGTTCTTC. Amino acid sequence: CASSPMRGYEQFF.

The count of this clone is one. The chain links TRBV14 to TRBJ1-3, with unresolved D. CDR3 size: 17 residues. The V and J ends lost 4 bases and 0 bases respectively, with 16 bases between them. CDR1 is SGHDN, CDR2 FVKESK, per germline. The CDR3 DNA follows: TGTGCCAGCAGCCCCGGCCGGCGGGGATACTCTGGAAACACCATATATTTT. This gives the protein CASSPGRRGYSGNTIYF.

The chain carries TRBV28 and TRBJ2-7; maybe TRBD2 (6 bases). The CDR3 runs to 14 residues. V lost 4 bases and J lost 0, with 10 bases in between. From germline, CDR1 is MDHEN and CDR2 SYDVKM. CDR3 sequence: CASSSGGISYEQYF. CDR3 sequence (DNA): TGTGCCAGCAGTTCCGGCGGGATCTCCTACGAGCAGTACTTC.

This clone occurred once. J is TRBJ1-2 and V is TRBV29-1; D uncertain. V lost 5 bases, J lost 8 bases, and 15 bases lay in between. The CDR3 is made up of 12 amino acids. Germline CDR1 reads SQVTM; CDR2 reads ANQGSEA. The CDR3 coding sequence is TGCAGCGTTTGGTCGGGAGCCACGGGCTACACCTTC. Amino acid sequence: CSVWSGATGYTF.

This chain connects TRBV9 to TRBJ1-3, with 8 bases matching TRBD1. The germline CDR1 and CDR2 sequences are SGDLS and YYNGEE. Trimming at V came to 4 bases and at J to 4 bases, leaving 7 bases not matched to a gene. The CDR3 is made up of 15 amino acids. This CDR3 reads CASSWGDRSGNTIYF. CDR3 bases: TGTGCCAGCAGCTGGGGGGACAGGTCAGGAAACACCATATATTTT.

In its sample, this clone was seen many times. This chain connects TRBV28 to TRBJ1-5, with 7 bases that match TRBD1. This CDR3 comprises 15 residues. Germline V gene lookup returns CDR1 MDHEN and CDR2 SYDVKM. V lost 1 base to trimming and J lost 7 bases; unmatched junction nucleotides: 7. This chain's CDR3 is CASSLLGQVWQPQHF. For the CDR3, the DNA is TGTGCCAGCAGTTTATTAGGACAGGTTTGGCAGCCCCAGCATTTT.

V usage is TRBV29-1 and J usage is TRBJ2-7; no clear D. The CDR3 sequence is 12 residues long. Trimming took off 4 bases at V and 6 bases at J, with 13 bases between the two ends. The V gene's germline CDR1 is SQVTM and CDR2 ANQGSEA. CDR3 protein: CSVGDYPGEQYF. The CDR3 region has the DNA TGCAGCGTTGGTGATTACCCGGGCGAGCAGTACTTC.

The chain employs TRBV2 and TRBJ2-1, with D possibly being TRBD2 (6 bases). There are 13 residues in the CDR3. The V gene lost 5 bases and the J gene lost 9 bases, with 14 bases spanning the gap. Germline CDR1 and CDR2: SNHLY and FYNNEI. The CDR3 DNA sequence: TGTGCCAGCAGTCGGGAGTCAGGGATTGAGCAGTTCTTC. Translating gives CASSRESGIEQFF.

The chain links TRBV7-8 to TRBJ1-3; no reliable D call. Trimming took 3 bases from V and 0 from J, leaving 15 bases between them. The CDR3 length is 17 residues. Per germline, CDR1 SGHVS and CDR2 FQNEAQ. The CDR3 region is CASSLIAGQISGNTIYF. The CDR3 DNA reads TGTGCCAGCAGCTTGATAGCCGGCCAGATCTCTGGAAACACCATATATTTT.

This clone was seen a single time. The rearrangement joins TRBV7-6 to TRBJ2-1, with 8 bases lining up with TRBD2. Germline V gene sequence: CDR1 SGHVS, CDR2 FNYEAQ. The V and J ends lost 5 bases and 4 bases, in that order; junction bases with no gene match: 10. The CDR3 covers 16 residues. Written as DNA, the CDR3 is TGTGCCAGCAGCCTCGGGATAGCGGGATCGTACAATGAGCAGTTCTTC. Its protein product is CASSLGIAGSYNEQFF.

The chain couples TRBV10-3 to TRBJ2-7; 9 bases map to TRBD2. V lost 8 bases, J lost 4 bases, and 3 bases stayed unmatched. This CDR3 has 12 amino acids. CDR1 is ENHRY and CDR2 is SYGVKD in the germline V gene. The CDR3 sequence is CAIASGRYEQYF. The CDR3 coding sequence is TGTGCCATCGCAAGCGGGAGGTACGAGCAGTACTTC.

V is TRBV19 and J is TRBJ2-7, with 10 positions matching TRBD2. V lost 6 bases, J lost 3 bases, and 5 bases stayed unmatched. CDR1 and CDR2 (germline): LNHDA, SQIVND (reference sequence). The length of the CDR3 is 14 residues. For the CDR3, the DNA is TGTGCCAGTAGCCCTAGCGGGAGCGGCTACGAGCAGTACTTC. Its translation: CASSPSGSGYEQYF.

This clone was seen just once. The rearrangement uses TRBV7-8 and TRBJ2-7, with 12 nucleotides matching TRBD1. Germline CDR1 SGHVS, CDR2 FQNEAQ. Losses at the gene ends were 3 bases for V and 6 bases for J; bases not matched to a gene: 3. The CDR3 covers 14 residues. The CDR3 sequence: CASSFRDRGLEQYF. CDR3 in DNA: TGTGCCAGCAGCTTTCGGGACAGGGGGCTCGAGCAGTACTTC. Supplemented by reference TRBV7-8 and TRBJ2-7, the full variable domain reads GAGVSQSPRYKVAKRGQDVALRCDPISGHVSLFWYQQALGQGPEFLTYFQNEAQLDKSGLPSDRFFAERPEGSVSTLKIQRTQQEDSAVYLCASSFRDRGLEQYFGPGTRLTVT.

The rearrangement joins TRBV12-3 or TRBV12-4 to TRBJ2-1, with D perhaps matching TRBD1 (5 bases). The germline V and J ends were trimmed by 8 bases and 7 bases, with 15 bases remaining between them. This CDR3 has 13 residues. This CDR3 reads CASGAPLGNEQFF. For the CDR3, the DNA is TGTGCCAGCGGGGCCCCTCTGGGGAATGAGCAGTTCTTC.

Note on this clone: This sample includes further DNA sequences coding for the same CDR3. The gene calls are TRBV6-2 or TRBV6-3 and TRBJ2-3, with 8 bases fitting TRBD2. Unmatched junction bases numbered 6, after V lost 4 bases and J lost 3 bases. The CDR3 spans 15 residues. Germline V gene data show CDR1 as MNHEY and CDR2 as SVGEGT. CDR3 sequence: CASSLSGRETDTQYF. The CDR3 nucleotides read TGTGCCAGCAGTTTAAGCGGGAGAGAGACAGATACGCAGTATTTT.

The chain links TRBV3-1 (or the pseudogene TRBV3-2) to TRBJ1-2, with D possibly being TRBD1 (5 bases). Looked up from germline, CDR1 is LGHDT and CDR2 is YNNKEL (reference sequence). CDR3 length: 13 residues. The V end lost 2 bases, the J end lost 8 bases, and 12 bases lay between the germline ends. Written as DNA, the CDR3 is TGTGCCAGCAGCCAATACAGGTCGGAGGGCTACACCTTC. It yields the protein CASSQYRSEGYTF.

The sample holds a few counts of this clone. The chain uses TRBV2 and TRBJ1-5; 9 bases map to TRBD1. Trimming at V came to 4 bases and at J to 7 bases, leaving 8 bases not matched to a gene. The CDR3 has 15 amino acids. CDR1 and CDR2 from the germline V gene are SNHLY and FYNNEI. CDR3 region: CASSGGQGEFQPQHF. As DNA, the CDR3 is TGTGCCAGCAGTGGGGGACAGGGTGAGTTCCAGCCCCAGCATTTT.

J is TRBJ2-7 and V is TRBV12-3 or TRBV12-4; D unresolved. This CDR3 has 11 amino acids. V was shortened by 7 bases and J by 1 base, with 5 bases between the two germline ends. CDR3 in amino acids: CASTNSYEQYF. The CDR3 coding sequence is TGTGCCAGCACCAATTCCTACGAGCAGTACTTC.

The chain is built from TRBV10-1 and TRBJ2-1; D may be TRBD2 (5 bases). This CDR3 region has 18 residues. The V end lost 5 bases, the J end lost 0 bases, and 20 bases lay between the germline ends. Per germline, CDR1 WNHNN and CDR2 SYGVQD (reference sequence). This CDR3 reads CASSPGRWERSSYNEQFF. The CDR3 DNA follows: TGCGCCAGCAGTCCCGGGCGGTGGGAGAGGAGCTCCTACAATGAGCAGTTCTTC.

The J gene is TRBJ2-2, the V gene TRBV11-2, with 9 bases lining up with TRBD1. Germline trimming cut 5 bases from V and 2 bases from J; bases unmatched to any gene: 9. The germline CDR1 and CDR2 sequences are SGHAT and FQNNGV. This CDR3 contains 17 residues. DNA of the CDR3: TGTGCCAGCAGCCCGATGGGACAGGGCATAAACACCGGGGAGCTGTTTTTT. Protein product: CASSPMGQGINTGELFF.

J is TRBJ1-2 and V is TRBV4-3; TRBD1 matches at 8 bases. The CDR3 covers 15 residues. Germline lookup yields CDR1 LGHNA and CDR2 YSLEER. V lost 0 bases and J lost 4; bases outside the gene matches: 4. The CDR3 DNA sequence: TGCGCCAGCAGCCAAGATCTGGACAGGGTCTATGGCTACACCTTC. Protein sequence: CASSQDLDRVYGYTF.